A single sample gave rise to the 27 T cell receptor beta chains below, sequenced in a study of shared clonotypes between healthy human individuals. The assay was immunoSEQ multiplex PCR, and TCRdb's table has in-frame clones only and misses some. The table shows about 710,000 clones, with about two thirds occurring only once. The material sequenced was memory CD4+ T cells sorted from blood. Subset meaning: CD45RA-negative fraction. These receptor sequences come from a woman in her twenties or thirties in good health.

A remark on this clone: The same CDR3 is also encoded by other DNA sequences in this sample. The V gene is TRBV11-2, the J gene TRBJ2-2; 8 bases are a match to TRBD1. CDR1 SGHAT and CDR2 FQNNGV come from the germline V gene. With V trimmed by 2 bases and J by 6 bases, 2 bases remained unmatched. The CDR3 is 14 residues long. This CDR3 reads CASSLQGAAGELFF. The CDR3 bases are TGTGCCAGCAGCTTACAGGGGGCCGCCGGGGAGCTGTTTTTT. The entire variable domain, with the rest obtained from reference TRBV11-2 and TRBJ2-2, is as follows: EAGVAQSPRYKIIEKRQSVAFWCNPISGHATLYWYQQILGQGPKLLIQFQNNGVVDDSQLPKDRFSAERLKGVDSTLKIQPAKLEDSAVYLCASSLQGAAGELFFGEGSRLTVL.

The gene calls are TRBV19 and TRBJ1-5, with D possibly TRBD1 on 6 matching bases. This CDR3 spans 14 amino acids. Germline-derived CDR1 and CDR2 are LNHDA and SQIVND (reference sequence). V lost 4 bases and J lost 6, with 13 bases in between. CDR3 amino acids: CASSTVTGPQPQHF. CDR3 in DNA: TGTGCCAGTAGTACGGTCACAGGGCCTCAGCCCCAGCATTTT.

The V call is TRBV28, the J call TRBJ1-1; 7 nucleotides agree with TRBD1. Germline values: CDR1 MDHEN, CDR2 SYDVKM. The CDR3 consists of 16 residues. V was pared by 6 bases and J by 1 base, with 11 bases of the junction left unmatched. CDR3 nucleotide sequence: TGTGCCAGCAGCTCAGACGACAGGGCGAAGAACACTGAAGCTTTCTTT. It specifies CASSSDDRAKNTEAFF.

This chain connects TRBV25-1 to TRBJ1-5; TRBD1 matches at 11 bases. Unmatched junction bases numbered 7, after V lost 6 bases and J lost 6 bases. CDR3 length equals 15 residues. The germline V gene encodes CDR1 MGHDK and CDR2 SYGVNS. The CDR3 nucleotides read TGTGCCAGCAGCTCCGGGACAGGGGGTGTTCAGCCCCAGCATTTT. This encodes CASSSGTGGVQPQHF. The entire variable domain, with the rest obtained from reference TRBV25-1 and TRBJ1-5, is as follows: EADIYQTPRYLVIGTGKKITLECSQTMGHDKMYWYQQDPGMELHLIHYSYGVNSTEKGDLSSESTVSRIRTEHFPLTLESARPSHTSQYLCASSSGTGGVQPQHFGDGTRLSIL.

The table lists this clone with a count of one. The chain couples TRBV28 to TRBJ1-5, with no clear D. V shed 5 bases and J shed 3 bases, with 11 bases lying between them. Germline V CDR1 and CDR2: MDHEN, SYDVKM. The length of the CDR3 is 14 residues. CDR3 sequence reads: CASSQKGLNQPQHF. Here the CDR3 DNA reads TGTGCCAGCAGTCAGAAGGGTCTCAATCAGCCCCAGCATTTT.

The chain links TRBV11-1 to TRBJ2-1; 11 nucleotides agree with TRBD1. CDR1 and CDR2 from the germline V gene are SGHAT and FQDESV (reference sequence). The CDR3 has 17 amino acids. V was pared by 3 bases and J by 4 bases, with 8 bases of the junction left unmatched. The CDR3 DNA is TGTGCCAGCAGCTTGGAATCCGGGACAGGGGGATACAATGAGCAGTTCTTC. Translation gives CASSLESGTGGYNEQFF. Together with reference TRBV11-1 and TRBJ2-1, the CDR3 gives the full variable domain: EAEVAQSPRYKITEKSQAVAFWCDPISGHATLYWYRQILGQGPELLVQFQDESVVDDSQLPKDRFSAERLKGVDSTLKIQPAELGDSAMYLCASSLESGTGGYNEQFFGPGTRLTVL.

V is TRBV6-5 and J is TRBJ1-2; TRBD1 might be the D (5 bases). Per germline, CDR1 MNHEY and CDR2 SVGAGI. CDR3 length: 15 amino acids. The germline V and J ends were trimmed by 0 bases and 5 bases, with 13 bases remaining between them. The CDR3 reads CASSYSRNGGYGYTF. CDR3 sequence (DNA): TGTGCCAGCAGTTACTCGAGGAACGGGGGGTATGGCTACACCTTC.

This clone has just a few counts. The chain recombines TRBV5-1 with TRBJ2-2; D not certain. V was cut by 4 bases and J by 3 bases, with 13 bases left in between. The CDR3 sequence is 15 residues long. Germline loops: CDR1 SGHRS, CDR2 YFSETQ. The CDR3 DNA reads TGCGCCAGCAGCCCAATTAGTGTCGACACCGGGGAGCTGTTTTTT. Encoded protein: CASSPISVDTGELFF.

The chain joins TRBV5-1 to TRBJ2-2, with a tentative D call TRBD1 (6 bases). The CDR3 has 16 amino acids. The ends were cut back, 4 bases at V and 6 bases at J, with 19 bases in the middle. Germline lookup yields CDR1 SGHRS and CDR2 YFSETQ. The CDR3 nucleotides are TGCGCCAGCAGCCCAGGCGGACAGTACGTTCCCGGGGAGCTGTTTTTT. This encodes CASSPGGQYVPGELFF.

V gene TRBV2 combines with J gene TRBJ2-3; the match to TRBD2 covers 9 bases. Germline V gene sequence: CDR1 SNHLY, CDR2 FYNNEI. Losses at the gene ends were 6 bases for V and 3 bases for J; bases not matched to a gene: 7. This CDR3 region has 15 residues. For the CDR3, the DNA is TGTGCCAGCAGCAGGCAGGGACTAGCAACAGATACGCAGTATTTT. It codes for CASSRQGLATDTQYF.

The V call is TRBV6-1, the J call TRBJ1-5, with D unclear. CDR1 is MNHNS, CDR2 SASEGT, per germline. Between the trimmed V and J ends, which lost 0 bases and 6 bases, there was a span of 15 bases. CDR3 length: 16 residues. The chain's CDR3 is CASSEARREFGQPQHF. DNA for the CDR3: TGTGCCAGCAGTGAAGCTCGGCGGGAGTTCGGTCAGCCCCAGCATTTT.

This clone was seen only a few times. The rearrangement uses TRBV6-5 and TRBJ1-2; D unresolved. Germline lookup yields CDR1 MNHEY and CDR2 SVGAGI. V gave up 8 bases and J gave up 8 bases, with 18 bases separating them. The CDR3 is 13 amino acids. For the CDR3, the DNA is TGTGCCAGCGCTGACACTACCGTAGCGGGCTACACCTTC. Amino acid sequence: CASADTTVAGYTF.

This chain uses TRBV11-2 with TRBJ2-3, with D unresolved. The CDR3 is 13 amino acids. Germline CDR1 is SGHAT and CDR2 is FQNNGV. V was trimmed by 0 bases and J by 4 bases, leaving 5 bases between them. CDR3 region: CASSLDAADTQYF. Written as DNA, the CDR3 is TGTGCCAGCAGCTTAGATGCGGCAGATACGCAGTATTTT.

The chain couples TRBV27 to TRBJ1-5, with 8 nucleotides matching TRBD1. The length of the CDR3 is 14 residues. CDR1 and CDR2 from the germline V gene are MNHEY and SMNVEV (reference sequence). V gave up 9 bases and J gave up 1 base; unmatched junction bases: 5. The CDR3 loop is CARQGEMSNQPQHF. The CDR3 DNA reads as TGTGCCAGACAGGGGGAGATGAGCAATCAGCCCCAGCATTTT.

The chain links TRBV2 to TRBJ1-1; 8 nucleotides agree with TRBD1. Germline CDR1 SNHLY, CDR2 FYNNEI. The length of the CDR3 is 14 residues. V lost 1 base, J lost 10 bases, and 8 bases stayed unmatched. The CDR3: CASSEGTGSSLAFF. The DNA of the CDR3 is TGTGCCAGCAGTGAAGGGACAGGGAGCTCTCTAGCTTTCTTT.

The chain carries TRBV10-3 and TRBJ2-7; 7 bases line up with TRBD2. V lost 6 bases, J lost 0 bases, and 2 bases stayed unmatched. The germline V gene encodes CDR1 ENHRY and CDR2 SYGVKD. CDR3 size: 13 residues. The CDR3 region is CAIRRDYSYEQYF. The CDR3 nucleotides are TGTGCCATCAGGAGGGACTACTCCTACGAGCAGTACTTC.

V usage is TRBV7-8 and J usage is TRBJ2-3; TRBD1 agrees at 10 bases. The CDR3 is 13 residues long. J lost 3 bases, V lost 7 bases, and 1 base had no gene match. Germline V gene sequence: CDR1 SGHVS, CDR2 FQNEAQ. The CDR3 DNA reads as TGTGCCAGCAAGGACAGGGGGACAGATACGCAGTATTTT. It translates to CASKDRGTDTQYF.

A note on this clone: Its ends do not fully match the called genes, so a read error is possible. The V call is TRBV28, the J call TRBJ1-1, with 8 bases matching TRBD1. This CDR3 has 15 amino acids. Germline assignment: CDR1 MDHEN and CDR2 SYDVKM. In DNA, the CDR3 is TGTGCCAGCAGCTTATACTCCAGGGGGCAGGGTGAAGCTTTCTTT. It is translated as CASSLYSRGQGEAFF.

The chain is built from TRBV19 and TRBJ2-1; weak D call: TRBD2 (6 bases). The germline V gene has CDR1 LNHDA and CDR2 SQIVND (reference sequence). Trimming removed 5 bases from V and 6 bases from J, with 11 bases in between. The CDR3 loop spans 13 amino acids. CDR3: CASSSGAGNEQFF. As DNA, the CDR3 is TGTGCCAGTAGTTCCGGAGCGGGCAATGAGCAGTTCTTC.

The J gene is TRBJ2-2, the V gene TRBV11-2; 11 nucleotides line up with TRBD2. The junction had 6 bases not matched to a gene; V was cut back by 1 base and J by 5 bases. This CDR3 is 17 amino acids long. CDR1 is SGHAT and CDR2 is FQNNGV in the germline V gene. The CDR3 loop reads CASSLVRLAGGTGELFF. CDR3 DNA: TGTGCCAGCAGCTTAGTCCGTCTAGCGGGGGGTACCGGGGAGCTGTTTTTT.

The chain uses TRBV18 and TRBJ2-2; the D gene is possibly TRBD1 (5 bases). The CDR3 is 14 residues long. Trimming left V 4 bases short and J 3 bases short, with 9 bases between. From germline, CDR1 is KGHSH and CDR2 LQKENI. The CDR3 loop reads CASSLPRDTGELFF. The CDR3 nucleotides read TGTGCCAGCTCACTTCCCAGGGACACCGGGGAGCTGTTTTTT.

Only one count was recorded for this clone. This chain joins TRBV13 and TRBJ2-5; 7 positions match TRBD1. V trimming: 2 bases; J trimming: 3 bases; junction bases outside the gene matches: 9. The CDR3 totals 16 residues. CDR1 is PRHDT, CDR2 FYEKMQ, per germline (reference sequence). DNA of the CDR3: TGTGCCAGCAGCTTAACTGCTGGGACAGCTGAAGAGACCCAGTACTTC. Its translation is CASSLTAGTAEETQYF.

This chain connects TRBV5-1 to TRBJ2-7; D call uncertain. The CDR3 consists of 14 residues. The germline V gene encodes CDR1 SGHRS and CDR2 YFSETQ. Trimming removed 0 bases at V and 0 bases at J, with 7 bases between. This CDR3 is CASSLEAYSYEQYF. The CDR3 bases are TGCGCCAGCAGCTTGGAGGCGTACTCCTACGAGCAGTACTTC.

This clone was detected only once. The genes are TRBV5-1 and TRBJ2-2; no firm D call. The V end was cut by 4 bases, the J end by 2 bases, with 12 bases between. The CDR3 covers 15 residues. In germline, CDR1 is SGHRS, CDR2 YFSETQ. The CDR3 region is CASSLGPLNTGELFF. For the CDR3, the DNA is TGCGCCAGCAGCCTAGGACCATTAAACACCGGGGAGCTGTTTTTT.

This chain links TRBV28 with TRBJ2-1; D is perhaps TRBD2 (6 bases). Germline V gene data show CDR1 as MDHEN and CDR2 as SYDVKM. This CDR3 region has 15 residues. V lost 4 bases, J lost 4 bases, and 14 bases lay in between. The CDR3 DNA is TGTGCCAGCAGTTCGGCCGGGAGTGGGTACAATGAGCAGTTCTTC. It is translated as CASSSAGSGYNEQFF.

This clone was found once. The chain couples TRBV5-1 to TRBJ2-1; D is perhaps TRBD2 (6 bases). CDR1 SGHRS and CDR2 YFSETQ come from the germline V gene. The CDR3 length is 15 residues. Trimming shortened V by 5 bases and J by 0 bases, and 12 bases separated the two germline ends. The CDR3 is CASRTGTPSYNEQFF. CDR3 sequence (DNA): TGCGCCAGCAGGACCGGGACTCCCTCCTACAATGAGCAGTTCTTC.

The sample holds a few counts of this clone. The chain employs TRBV10-3 and TRBJ2-1, with 12 bases lining up with TRBD2. CDR3 size: 14 residues. Germline V gives CDR1 ENHRY, CDR2 SYGVKD. Unmatched junction bases numbered 1, after V lost 6 bases and J lost 4 bases. The CDR3 bases are TGTGCCATCAGCACTAGCGGGAGGTACAATGAGCAGTTCTTC. This sequence encodes CAISTSGRYNEQFF.